This TCR beta chain emerged from a study of Ad26.COV2.S vaccination and SARS-CoV-2 variants. Whole-study context: By the intramuscular route, Ad26.COV2.S was given once, or twice 56 days apart. Study results and limitations: Substantial breadth was reported for post-vaccination spike-specific CD8+ and CD4+ T cells. Spike-specific TCR breadth was greater after Ad26.COV2.S than placebo. Researchers cautioned that TCR breadth and depth analyses may have underestimated total T cell responses.

About this clone: The antigen remains undetermined.

Generated by immunoSEQ multiplex PCR, the TCRdb table keeps only in-frame clones and is missing some. The table records fewer than 800,000 clones, 70% to 90% of them present only once. Germline values: CDR1 LNHDA, CDR2 SQIVND (reference sequence). The CDR3 has 17 amino acids. Trimming shortened V by 6 bases and J by 5 bases, and 24 bases separated the two germline ends. Treatment here: some 20 received Ad26.COV2.S at low or high dose, single or two shots; several received placebo; per-sample allocation not given. The samples date from day 63 after the first vaccine or placebo injection. The sequencing here drew on peripheral blood, taken in a trial of Ad26.COV2.S vaccine versus placebo. The receptor was isolated from a person between 18 and 60 years old who received the Ad26.COV2.S COVID-19 vaccine or a placebo. J is TRBJ2-3 and V is TRBV19, with D possibly matching TRBD2 (8 bases). In DNA form, the CDR3 reads TGTGCCAGTAGCAGGGGGAGCGGACTAGCCGTTGGAGATACGCAGTATTTT. It yields the protein CASSRGSGLAVGDTQYF.